This T cell receptor (beta chain) was observed in a study of T cell repertoires and HLA-DP antigens. Using immunoSEQ multiplex PCR, the repertoire was profiled, and TCRdb retains in-frame clones only, with some absent. The table lists roughly 120,000 clones, approximately 92% of them singletons, with about 0.3% in the top ten. As for this clone: Its antigen is as yet unknown.

V shed 1 base and J shed 0 bases, with 14 bases lying between them. The CDR3 sequence is 17 residues long. CDR1 and CDR2 (germline): SGDLS, YYNGEE. The rearrangement links TRBV9 to TRBJ1-5, with D unresolved. The clonotype originates from a woman aged 18-35 years in good health and CMV-seronegative. Sequencing was performed on CD4+ T cells from PBMCs. The CDR3 coding sequence is TGTGCCAGCAGCGTAATCTCCCACTTATATAGCAATCAGCCCCAGCATTTT. Protein: CASSVISHLYSNQPQHF.